This T cell receptor beta chain was sequenced in a study of blood T cell repertoires in COVID-19. The overall study: There were acute and convalescent COVID-19 samples, and they came from the United States, Italy and Spain. PBMCs, B-cell-depleted T cells, or T cells were the source of the cDNA or gDNA that made up the material.

As processed by the authors: Nucleated cell counts were estimated from reference gene primer amplification. Data came from immunoSEQ multiplex PCR; TCRdb stores just in-frame clones and leaves some out. V and J calls and clone size are copied from that table; D and trimming were computed from the DNA. The data contain roughly 180,000 clones, 70% to 90% of them singletons. Trimming pared 5 bases from V and 2 bases from J, leaving 15 bases between. CDR1 and CDR2 (germline): SEHNR, FQNEAQ (reference sequence). The CDR3 runs 15 residues. Material: peripheral blood. The chain employs TRBV7-9 and TRBJ1-1; perhaps TRBD1 as D (5 bases). The receptor's source is a man between 65 and 85 years old with active or convalescent COVID-19. For the CDR3, the DNA is TGTGCCAGCAGCCCTCGTGGATGGGGCAACACTGAAGCTTTCTTT. This translates into CASSPRGWGNTEAFF.